These 20 T cell receptor beta chains were all obtained from the same sample, sequenced in a study of T cells in Graves' hyperthyroidism and ophthalmopathy. The CDR3 regions of TCR beta were amplified from RNA transcripts. HTBI primers were the set used in a first-round RT-PCR of the TCR CDR3. MiXCR, applied by TCRdb to the multiplex PCR reads, yields one record per CDR3 protein. The sample consists of about 540,000 distinct CDR3 sequences, 46% of them appearing once. The sequenced sample was peripheral blood or thyroid tissue (not recorded which). These receptors originate from a woman aged 18-30 years with Graves' hyperthyroidism.

This clonotype was seen repeatedly, ten times or more. The chain employs TRBV19 and TRBJ1-1; 8 bases agree with TRBD1. The CDR3 runs 14 residues. The V gene's germline CDR1 is LNHDA and CDR2 SQIVND (reference sequence). With V trimmed by 3 bases and J by 4 bases, 4 bases remained unmatched. The CDR3 is CASSIQGASTEAFF. The CDR3 DNA reads TGTGCCAGTAGTATCCAGGGGGCGAGCACTGAAGCTTTCTTT.

In its sample, this clonotype was seen a few times. CDR3 in DNA: TGTGCCAGCAGCCGGGACAGGGGTCCCGAGCAGACCCAGTACTTC. Its protein is CASSRDRGPEQTQYF. The J gene is TRBJ2-5, the V gene TRBV2, with 10 bases matching TRBD1. The CDR3 extends over 15 amino acids. Trimming at V came to 6 bases and at J to 6 bases, leaving 10 bases not matched to a gene. Germline CDR1 reads SNHLY; CDR2 reads FYNNEI.

This clonotype was detected ten times or more. This rearrangement joins TRBV2 to TRBJ2-2, with TRBD1 identical over 8 bases. The germline CDR1 and CDR2 sequences are SNHLY and FYNNEI. The CDR3 extends over 15 amino acids. The J segment lost 7 bases and the V segment lost 4 bases, leaving 8 bases of the junction unmatched. The CDR3 reads CASSARQGPIGELFF. The CDR3 DNA sequence: TGTGCCAGCAGTGCGAGACAGGGGCCCATCGGGGAGCTGTTTTTT.

This clonotype occurred many times. This chain connects TRBV4-3 to TRBJ2-7, with TRBD1 matching over 10 bases. CDR1 and CDR2 (germline): LGHNA, YSLEER. The V segment lost 5 bases and the J segment 1 base; nucleotides outside the gene matches: 5. The CDR3 consists of 15 residues. The CDR3 region has the DNA TGCGCCAGCAGCTCACCGGGACAGGGGTCCTACGAGCAGTACTTC. Its protein product is CASSSPGQGSYEQYF.

This clonotype was seen ten or more times. The chain is built from TRBV24-1 and TRBJ2-6; the D is unclear. CDR3 length: 15 residues. Looked up from germline, CDR1 is KGHDR and CDR2 is SFDVKD. V lost 3 bases to trimming and J lost 0 bases, with 5 bases between them. CDR3 in amino acids: CATSDRNSGANVLTF. As DNA, the CDR3 is TGTGCCACCAGTGATCGGAACTCTGGGGCCAACGTCCTGACTTTC.

This chain joins TRBV29-1 and TRBJ2-3; tentatively, D is TRBD2 (6 bases). The V and J ends lost 2 bases and 6 bases respectively, with 12 bases between them. The CDR3 has 13 residues. Germline V lookup: CDR1 SQVTM, CDR2 ANQGSEA. The CDR3 is CSVEMGGRDTQYF. The CDR3 DNA follows: TGCAGCGTTGAAATGGGGGGAAGGGATACGCAGTATTTT.

The gene calls are TRBV7-9 and TRBJ1-4; D is undetermined. The V gene lost 5 bases and the J gene lost 8 bases, with 15 bases spanning the gap. The CDR3 is 14 residues long. Germline CDR1 and CDR2: SEHNR and FQNEAQ (reference sequence). The CDR3 nucleotides are TGTGCCAGCAGCGACACAGATGGTGGCGAAAAACTGTTTTTT. Translated: CASSDTDGGEKLFF.

In the case of this clonotype: One end of the junction is discordant with germline, which a read error may explain. This chain connects TRBV7-6 to TRBJ1-2; no definite D call. The CDR3 loop spans 13 amino acids. The germline gives CDR1 SGHVS, CDR2 FNYEAQ. Written as DNA, the CDR3 is TGTGTCAGCAGCTTAGAACAGCTCTATGGCTACACCTTC. Translation gives CVSSLEQLYGYTF.

The sample holds many counts of this clonotype. This chain links TRBV7-2 with TRBJ2-5; 8 bases align to TRBD1. This CDR3 has 14 residues. Germline values: CDR1 SGHTA, CDR2 FQGNSA. The trim removed 1 base at V and 2 bases at J, leaving 0 bases unmatched. The CDR3: CASSLDRGQETQYF. The CDR3 coding sequence is TGTGCCAGCAGCTTAGACAGGGGGCAAGAGACCCAGTACTTC.

This clonotype was recorded many times. V usage is TRBV2 and J usage is TRBJ1-2; D is unresolved. Germline CDR1 and CDR2: SNHLY and FYNNEI. V dropped 4 bases and J dropped 3 bases, with 9 bases sitting between them. This CDR3 spans 13 amino acids. CDR3 sequence: CASSGVAYYGYTF. In DNA, the CDR3 is TGTGCCAGCAGTGGGGTGGCCTACTATGGCTACACCTTC.

The chain links TRBV20-1 to TRBJ2-6, with D tentatively TRBD1 (5 bases). Germline V gene data show CDR1 as DFQATT and CDR2 as SNEGSKA (reference sequence). The V and J ends lost 3 bases and 4 bases respectively, with 10 bases between them. CDR3 length equals 14 residues. CDR3 DNA sequence: TGCAGTGCTAGGGACCGACAGGGGGCCAACGTCCTGACTTTC. This translates into CSARDRQGANVLTF.

This clonotype was counted a few times. The V and J genes are TRBV9 and TRBJ1-5, with D hard to call. V was clipped by 0 bases and J by 1 base, with 8 bases between them. The CDR3 runs 15 residues. The germline V gene encodes CDR1 SGDLS and CDR2 YYNGEE. The CDR3 DNA reads TGTGCCAGCAGCGTAGGGTTTGGAAGCAATCAGCCCCAGCATTTT. This gives the protein CASSVGFGSNQPQHF.

The J gene is TRBJ2-7, the V gene TRBV7-9; 14 bases are shared with TRBD2. Losses at the gene ends were 5 bases for V and 4 bases for J; bases not matched to a gene: 7. The CDR3 is 16 residues long. Germline lookup yields CDR1 SEHNR and CDR2 FQNEAQ (reference sequence). The DNA of the CDR3 is TGTGCCAGCAGCCAGGGGACTAGCGGGAGTGCGTACGAGCAGTACTTC. It yields the protein CASSQGTSGSAYEQYF.

About this clonotype itself: A read error is possible here, since a much larger clone lies one base away. The chain carries TRBV24-1 and TRBJ2-5; D might be TRBD2 (6 bases). CDR1 is KGHDR, CDR2 SFDVKD, per germline. This CDR3 is built from 15 residues. CDR3 in DNA: TGTGCCACCAGTGATGCACGACTAAGGAGGGAGACCCAGTGCTTC. Translated, it gives CATSDARLRRETQCF.

Regarding this clonotype: The junction does not match germline at one end; this may be a read error. The CDR3 loop reads CASSYSISGMYQETQYF. CDR3 sequence (DNA): TGTGCCAGCAGTTACTCGATTAGCGGAATGTACCAAGAGACCCAGTACTTC. This sequence joins TRBV10-3 and TRBJ2-5, with D possibly TRBD2 on 6 matching bases. The CDR3 loop spans 17 amino acids. Germline V CDR1 and CDR2: ENHRY, SYGVKD.

Concerning this clonotype: One end of the junction is discordant with germline, which a read error may explain. V is TRBV11-2 and J is TRBJ1-1, with no clear D. Per the germline V gene, CDR1 is SGHAT and CDR2 is FQNNGV. CDR3 length: 14 amino acids. CDR3 bases: TGCGCCAGCAGCCAAGAGGGCCTGGACACTGAAGCTTTCTTT. Its protein is CASSQEGLDTEAFF.

This clonotype was seen more than once but under ten times. This rearrangement joins TRBV7-2 to TRBJ2-7, with unresolved D. The CDR3 runs to 13 residues. The germline CDR1 and CDR2 sequences are SGHTA and FQGNSA. V lost 5 bases and J lost 2, with 10 bases in between. The CDR3 DNA follows: TGTGCCAGCAGCCAAGAACTGGCCTACGAGCAGTACTTC. Amino acid sequence: CASSQELAYEQYF. The complete variable domain, with remaining parts taken from reference TRBV7-2 and TRBJ2-7, reads GAGVSQSPSNKVTEKGKDVELRCDPISGHTALYWYRQSLGQGLEFLIYFQGNSAPDKSGLPSDRFSAERTGGSVSTLTIQRTQQEDSAVYLCASSQELAYEQYFGPGTRLTVT.

This clonotype was found many times. The chain carries TRBV2 and TRBJ1-1; unclear D gene. V was cut by 3 bases and J by 0 bases, with 11 bases left in between. Germline CDR1 reads SNHLY; CDR2 reads FYNNEI. The CDR3 runs 15 residues. DNA for the CDR3: TGTGCCAGCAGTGAGAGGGCAGGCTTGAACACTGAAGCTTTCTTT. Translation: CASSERAGLNTEAFF.

V is TRBV10-3 and J is TRBJ1-2; TRBD1 might be the D (6 bases). The CDR3 is 14 residues long. V was cut by 10 bases and J by 2 bases, with 17 bases left in between. CDR1 ENHRY and CDR2 SYGVKD come from the germline V gene. CDR3 sequence (DNA): TGTGCCAGCAGAGAACAGGGAGGCAACTATGGCTACACCTTC. Its translation: CASREQGGNYGYTF.

There are a few counts of this clonotype. Its ends do not fully match the called genes, so a read error is possible. The chain carries TRBV11-2 and TRBJ1-6; D is unclear. The CDR3 is 16 residues long. Germline CDR1 is SGHAT and CDR2 is FQNNGV. CDR3 coding DNA: TGCGCCAGCAGCCTTCCATCTGCGGACCAGAGTTCACCCCTCCACTTT. Protein: CASSLPSADQSSPLHF.